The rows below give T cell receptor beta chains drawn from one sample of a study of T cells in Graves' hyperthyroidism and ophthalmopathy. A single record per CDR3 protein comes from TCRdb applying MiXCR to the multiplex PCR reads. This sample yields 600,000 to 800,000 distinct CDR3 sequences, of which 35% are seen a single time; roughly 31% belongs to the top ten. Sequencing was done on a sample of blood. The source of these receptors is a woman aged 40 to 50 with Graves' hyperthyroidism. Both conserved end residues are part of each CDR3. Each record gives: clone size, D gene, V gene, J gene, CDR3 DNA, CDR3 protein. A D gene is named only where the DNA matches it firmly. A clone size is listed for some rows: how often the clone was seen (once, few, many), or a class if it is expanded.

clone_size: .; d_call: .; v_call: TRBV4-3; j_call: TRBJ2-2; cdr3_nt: TGCGCCAGCAGCCAATCCCGAGGTCGGGACACCGGGGAGCTGTTTTTT; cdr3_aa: CASSQSRGRDTGELFF
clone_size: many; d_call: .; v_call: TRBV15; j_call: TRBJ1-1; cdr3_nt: TGTGCCACCAGCAGAGGGCCCATCCGGGGCACTGAAGCTTTCTTT; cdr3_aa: CATSRGPIRGTEAFF
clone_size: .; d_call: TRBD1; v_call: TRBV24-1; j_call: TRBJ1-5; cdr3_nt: TGTGCCACCAGTGATTTAGGGACAGGGAAGGGCATGGGTCAGCCCCAGCATTTT; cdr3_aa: CATSDLGTGKGMGQPQHF
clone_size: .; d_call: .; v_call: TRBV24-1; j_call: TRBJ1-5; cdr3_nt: TGTGCCGCCACGCGCACCGGGGCAGGGACGATACGGCCCCAGCATTTT; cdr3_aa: CAATRTGAGTIRPQHF
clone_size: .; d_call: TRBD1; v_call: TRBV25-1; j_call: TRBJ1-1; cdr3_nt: TGTGCCAGCAGTCCAAGACAGGGAATGAACACTGAAGCTTTCTTT; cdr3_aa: CASSPRQGMNTEAFF
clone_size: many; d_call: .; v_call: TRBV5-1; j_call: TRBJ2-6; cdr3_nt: TGTGCCAGCAGCTCTGCTGGGGCCAACGTCCTGACTTTC; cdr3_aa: CASSSAGANVLTF
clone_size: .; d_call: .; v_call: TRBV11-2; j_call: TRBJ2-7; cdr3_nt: TGTGCCAGCACTTTAAATCGGGACGAGCAGTACTTC; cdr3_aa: CASTLNRDEQYF
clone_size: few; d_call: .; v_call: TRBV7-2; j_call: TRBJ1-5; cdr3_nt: TGTGCCAGCAGCACGGGGGGTTATAGCAATCAGCCCCAGCATTTT; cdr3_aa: CASSTGGYSNQPQHF
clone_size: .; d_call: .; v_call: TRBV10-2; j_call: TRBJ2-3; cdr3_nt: TGTGCCAGCAGCTTAGAGGGGGACCGCACAGATACGCAGTATTTT; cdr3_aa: CASSLEGDRTDTQYF
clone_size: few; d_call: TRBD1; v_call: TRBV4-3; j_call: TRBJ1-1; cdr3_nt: TGCGCCAGCAGCCAAATGCGGACAGGGGCCATCGCTGAAGCTTTCTTT; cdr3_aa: CASSQMRTGAIAEAFF
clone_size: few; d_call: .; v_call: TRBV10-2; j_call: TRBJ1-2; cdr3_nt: TGCGCCAGCAGTGAGTCGGCAGGGAACTATGGCTACACCTTC; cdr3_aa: CASSESAGNYGYTF
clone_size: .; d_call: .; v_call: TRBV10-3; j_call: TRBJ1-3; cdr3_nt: TGTGCCATCAGGAGGACAGAACTCTCTGGAAACACCATATATTTT; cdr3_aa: CAIRRTELSGNTIYF
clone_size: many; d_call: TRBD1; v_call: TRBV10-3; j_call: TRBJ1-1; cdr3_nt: TGTGCCATCAAAGGACAGGGGGCCGAAGCTTTCTTT; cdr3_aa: CAIKGQGAEAFF
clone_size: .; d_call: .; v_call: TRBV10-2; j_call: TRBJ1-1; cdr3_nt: TGCGCCAGCAGCAACTCACAAGGGCCGAACACTGAAGCTTTCTTT; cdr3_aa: CASSNSQGPNTEAFF
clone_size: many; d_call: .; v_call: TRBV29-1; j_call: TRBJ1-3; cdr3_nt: TGCAGCGTTGAAGATTTTGCAGTCACTGGAAACACCATATATTTT; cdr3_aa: CSVEDFAVTGNTIYF
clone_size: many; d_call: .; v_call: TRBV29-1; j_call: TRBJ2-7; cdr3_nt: TGCAGCGTTGTCGCGGGGTCAACGTGGAAGCAGTACTTC; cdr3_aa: CSVVAGSTWKQYF
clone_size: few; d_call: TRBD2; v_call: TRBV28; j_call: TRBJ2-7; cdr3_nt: TGTGCCAGCAGTTGGAGCGGGACCAACGCTGAGCAGTACTTC; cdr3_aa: CASSWSGTNAEQYF
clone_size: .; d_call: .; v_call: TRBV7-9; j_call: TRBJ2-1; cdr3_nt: TGTGCCAGCAGCTATATGGAGGACAATGAGCAGTTCTTC; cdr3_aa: CASSYMEDNEQFF
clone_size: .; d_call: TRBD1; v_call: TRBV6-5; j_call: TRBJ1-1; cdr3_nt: TGTGCCAGCAGTATTACCAGGGGGCGCGGGGGTGAAGCTTTCTTT; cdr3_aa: CASSITRGRGGEAFF
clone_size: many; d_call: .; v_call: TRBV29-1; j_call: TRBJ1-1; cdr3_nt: TGCAGCGTTGGGTCCCTGACAGGATCGAACACTGAAGCTTTCTTT; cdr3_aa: CSVGSLTGSNTEAFF
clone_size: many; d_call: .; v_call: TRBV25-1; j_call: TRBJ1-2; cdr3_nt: TGTGCCAGCAGTGTGTCGGGGACCTATGGCTACACCTTC; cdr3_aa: CASSVSGTYGYTF
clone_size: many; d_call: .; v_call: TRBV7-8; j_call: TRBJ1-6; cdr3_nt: TGTGCCAGCAGCCGGAGGGACGATAATTCACCCCTCCACTTT; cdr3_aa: CASSRRDDNSPLHF
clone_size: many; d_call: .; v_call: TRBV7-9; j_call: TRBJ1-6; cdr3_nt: TGTGCCAGCAGCCCCGGGATCAGGCACTCACCCCTCCACTTT; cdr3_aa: CASSPGIRHSPLHF
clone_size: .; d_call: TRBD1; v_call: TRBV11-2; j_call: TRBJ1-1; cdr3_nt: TGTGCCAGCAGTTCCGGGACAGCGTTTGAAGCTTTCTTT; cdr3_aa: CASSSGTAFEAFF
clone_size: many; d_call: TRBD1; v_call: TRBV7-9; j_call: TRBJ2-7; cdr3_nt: TGTGCCAGCAGCATCGGACAGGGGGCTTCCTACGAGCAGTACTTC; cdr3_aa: CASSIGQGASYEQYF
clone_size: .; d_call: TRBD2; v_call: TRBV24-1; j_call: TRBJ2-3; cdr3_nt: TGTGCCACCAGCACCGGGACTAGTGGCACCCCGGATACGCAGTATTTT; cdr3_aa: CATSTGTSGTPDTQYF
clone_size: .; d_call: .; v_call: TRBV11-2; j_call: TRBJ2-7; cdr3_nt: TGTGCCTGCAGCTTAGCCCGGGGGTCAGTCTACGAGCAGTACTTC; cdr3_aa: CACSLARGSVYEQYF
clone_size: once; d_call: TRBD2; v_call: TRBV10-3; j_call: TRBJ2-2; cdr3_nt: TGTGCCATCACAGCGGGGGGGAACACCGGGGAGCTGTTTTTT; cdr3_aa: CAITAGGNTGELFF
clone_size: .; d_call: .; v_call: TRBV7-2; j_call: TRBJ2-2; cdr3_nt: TGTGCCAGCAGCTTATTCCACGGGGAGCTGTTTTTT; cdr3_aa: CASSLFHGELFF
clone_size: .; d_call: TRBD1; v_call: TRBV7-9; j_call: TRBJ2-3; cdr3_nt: TGTGCCAGCAGCAGAACAGGGGGGGATACGCAGTATTTT; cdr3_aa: CASSRTGGDTQYF
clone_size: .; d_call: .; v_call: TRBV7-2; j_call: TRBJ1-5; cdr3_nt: TGTGCCAGCAGCTTAGGGGGTGGGGGGGGCGTCGGATATCAGCCCCAGCATTTT; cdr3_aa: CASSLGGGGGVGYQPQHF
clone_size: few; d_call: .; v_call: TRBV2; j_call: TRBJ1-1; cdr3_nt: TGTGCCAGCAGGAGGGGGGGGGGCCCCATGAACACTGAAGCTTTCTTT; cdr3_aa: CASRRGGGPMNTEAFF
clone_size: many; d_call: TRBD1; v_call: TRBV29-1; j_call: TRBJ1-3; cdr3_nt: TGCAGCGCTATTGGACAGGGGTCCGGAAACACCATATATTTT; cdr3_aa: CSAIGQGSGNTIYF
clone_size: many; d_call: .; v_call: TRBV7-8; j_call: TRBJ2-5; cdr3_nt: TGTGCCAGCAGAGCGACTAATACAGAGACCCAGTACTTC; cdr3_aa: CASRATNTETQYF
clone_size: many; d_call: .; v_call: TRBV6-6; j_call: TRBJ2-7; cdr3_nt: TGTGCCAGCAGTTACGTGGACGAGCAGTACTTC; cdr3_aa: CASSYVDEQYF
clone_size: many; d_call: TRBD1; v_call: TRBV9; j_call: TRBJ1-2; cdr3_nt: TGTGCCAGCAGCGGTCTCGGACAGGGAGACGGTGGCTACACCTTC; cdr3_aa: CASSGLGQGDGGYTF
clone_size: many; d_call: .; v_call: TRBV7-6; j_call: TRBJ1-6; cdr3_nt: TGTGCCAGCAGCCGGACGGGTTCTAATTCACCCCTCCACTTT; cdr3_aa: CASSRTGSNSPLHF
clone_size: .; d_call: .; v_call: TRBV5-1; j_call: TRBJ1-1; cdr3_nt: TGCGCCAGCACGTCCGGAGAACTGAACACTGAAGCTTTCTTT; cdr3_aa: CASTSGELNTEAFF
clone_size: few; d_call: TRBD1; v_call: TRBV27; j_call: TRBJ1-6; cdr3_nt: TGTGCCAGCAGTTTTGGGGACAGAGAAAATTCACCCCTCCACTTT; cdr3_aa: CASSFGDRENSPLHF
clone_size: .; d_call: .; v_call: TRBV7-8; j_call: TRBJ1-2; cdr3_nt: TGTGCCAGCAGCTTAGCTGTTGCAGCCTACACCTTC; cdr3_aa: CASSLAVAAYTF
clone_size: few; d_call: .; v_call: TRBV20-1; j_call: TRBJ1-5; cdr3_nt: TGCAGTGCTACATCCGGGGGCTACAATCAGCCCCAGCATTTT; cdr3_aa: CSATSGGYNQPQHF
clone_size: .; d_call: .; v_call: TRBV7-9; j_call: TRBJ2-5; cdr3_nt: TGTGCCAGCAGCTCCCGCCAGGGTTACCAAGAGACCCAGTACTTC; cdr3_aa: CASSSRQGYQETQYF
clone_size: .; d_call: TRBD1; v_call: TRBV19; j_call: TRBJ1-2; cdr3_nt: TGTGCCAGTACTACGGACAGGGAAGGCTACACCTTC; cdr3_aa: CASTTDREGYTF
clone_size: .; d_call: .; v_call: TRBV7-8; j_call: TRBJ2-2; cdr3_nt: TGTGCCAGCAGCTACCATATCGGGGCCGGGGAGCTGTTTTTT; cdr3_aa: CASSYHIGAGELFF